This TCR beta chain came from a study of T cells expressing NK-cell markers. The wider study: Beta-chain profiling covered CD3+CD56+NKG2C+, CD3+CD56+NKG2C- and CD3+CD56-NKG2C+ sorted subsets. The study, taken as a whole, reports: These clonotypes also led the CD3+CD56-NKG2C+ fraction in a few donors.

cDNA encoding TCR beta was synthesized via 5'RACE template switching incorporating UMIs. After re-calling the 5' RACE reads, TCRdb lists one entry per CDR3 protein, DNA absent. This table lists 500,000 to 600,000 distinct CDR3 sequences. The CDR3 runs 15 residues. CDR1 SQVTM and CDR2 ANQGSEA come from the germline V gene. A note on this clonotype: Its specificity is not known.

Sequenced: blood T cells: a sorted CD56 or NKG2C T cell subset, CD4+ or CD8+ T cells, or bulk PBMC T cells (not recorded which). The clonotype originates from a man younger than 30 in good health. This chain links TRBV29-1 with TRBJ2-1; TCRdb calls TRBD1, which cannot be checked without DNA. CDR3 sequence: CSVEVTEGVNAGQFF.